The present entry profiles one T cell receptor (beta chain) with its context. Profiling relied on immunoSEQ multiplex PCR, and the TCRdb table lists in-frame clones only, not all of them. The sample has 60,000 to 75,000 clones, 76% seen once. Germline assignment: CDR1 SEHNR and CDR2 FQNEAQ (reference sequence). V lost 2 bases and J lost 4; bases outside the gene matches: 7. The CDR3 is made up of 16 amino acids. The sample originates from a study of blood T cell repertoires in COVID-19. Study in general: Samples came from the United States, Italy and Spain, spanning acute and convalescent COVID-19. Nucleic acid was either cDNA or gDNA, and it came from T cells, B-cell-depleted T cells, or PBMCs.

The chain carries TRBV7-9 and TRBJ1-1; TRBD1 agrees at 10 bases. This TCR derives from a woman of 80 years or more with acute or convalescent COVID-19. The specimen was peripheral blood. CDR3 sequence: CASSLFGTGVSTEAFF. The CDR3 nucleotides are TGTGCCAGCAGCTTATTTGGGACAGGGGTATCCACTGAAGCTTTCTTT. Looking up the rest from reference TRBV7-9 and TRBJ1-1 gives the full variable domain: DTGVSQNPRHKITKRGQNVTFRCDPISEHNRLYWYRQTLGQGPEFLTYFQNEAQLEKSRLLSDRFSAERPKGSFSTLEIQRTEQGDSAMYLCASSLFGTGVSTEAFFGQGTRLTVV.